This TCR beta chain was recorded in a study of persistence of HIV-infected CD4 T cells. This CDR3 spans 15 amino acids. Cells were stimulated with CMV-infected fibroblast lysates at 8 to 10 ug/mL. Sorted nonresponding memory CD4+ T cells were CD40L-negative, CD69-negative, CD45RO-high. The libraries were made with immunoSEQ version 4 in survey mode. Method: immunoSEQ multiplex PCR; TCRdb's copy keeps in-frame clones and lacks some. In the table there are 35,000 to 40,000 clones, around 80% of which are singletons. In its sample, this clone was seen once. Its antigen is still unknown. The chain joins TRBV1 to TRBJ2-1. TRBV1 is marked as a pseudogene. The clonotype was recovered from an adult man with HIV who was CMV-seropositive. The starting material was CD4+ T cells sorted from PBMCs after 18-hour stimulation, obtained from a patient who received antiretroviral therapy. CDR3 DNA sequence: TGCACCAGCAGCCTAAGTCACCCGATCGTCAATGAGCAGTTCTTC. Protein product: CTSSLSHPIVNEQFF.